The 21 T cell receptor beta chains listed next were all sequenced from one sample in a study of T cell changes during pregnancy in multiple sclerosis. Data came from immunoSEQ multiplex PCR; TCRdb stores just in-frame clones and leaves some out. The sample carries some 59,000 clones, 80% to 90% recorded once. The material was peripheral blood, obtained in the first trimester of pregnancy. These receptors originate from a female donor with multiple sclerosis, enrolled in a pregnancy study.

The rearrangement links TRBV30 to TRBJ1-3, with D possibly being TRBD1 (6 bases). The V end lost 0 bases, the J end lost 3 bases, and 9 bases lay between the germline ends. CDR1 and CDR2 from the germline V gene are GTSNPN and SVGIG (reference sequence). This CDR3 region has 14 residues. CDR3 sequence: CAWSVGGDGNTIYF. The CDR3 nucleotides are TGTGCCTGGAGTGTAGGGGGGGATGGAAACACCATATATTTT.

This sequence joins TRBV7-2 and TRBJ2-1; 8 bases agree with TRBD2. CDR3 length: 18 amino acids. V shed 1 base, J shed 6 bases, and the junction held 14 bases outside the gene matches. The V gene's germline CDR1 is SGHTA and CDR2 FQGNSA. The CDR3 reads CASSLVVLAEGWGNEQFF. The CDR3 DNA is TGTGCCAGCAGCTTAGTGGTACTAGCGGAGGGGTGGGGCAATGAGCAGTTCTTC.

The chain recombines TRBV2 with TRBJ1-3; TRBD1 is a possible D gene (6 bases). The CDR3 contains 15 residues. Per germline, CDR1 SNHLY and CDR2 FYNNEI. V was trimmed by 5 bases and J by 0 bases, leaving 11 bases between them. The CDR3 sequence: CASSQDRRSGNTIYF. The CDR3 coding sequence is TGTGCCAGCAGTCAGGACAGACGCTCTGGAAACACCATATATTTT. The full variable domain, completed using reference TRBV2 and TRBJ1-3, is EPEVTQTPSHQVTQMGQEVILRCVPISNHLYFYWYRQILGQKVEFLVSFYNNEISEKSEIFDDQFSVERPDGSNFTLKIRSTKLEDSAMYFCASSQDRRSGNTIYFGEGSWLTVV.

V and J are TRBV5-1 and TRBJ1-1, with D possibly being TRBD1 (6 bases). Germline-derived CDR1 and CDR2 are SGHRS and YFSETQ. The length of the CDR3 is 14 residues. The V end lost 7 bases, the J end lost 0 bases, and 13 bases lay between the germline ends. In DNA, the CDR3 is TGCGCCAGCGCATCAGGGGTGTTGAACACTGAAGCTTTCTTT. Translated, it gives CASASGVLNTEAFF. The whole variable domain, remainder taken from reference TRBV5-1 and TRBJ1-1, is KAGVTQTPRYLIKTRGQQVTLSCSPISGHRSVSWYQQTPGQGLQFLFEYFSETQRNKGNFPGRFSGRQFSNSRSEMNVSTLELGDSALYLCASASGVLNTEAFFGQGTRLTVV.

The chain links TRBV5-1 to TRBJ1-4; D possibly corresponds to TRBD1 (5 bases). Trimming removed 0 bases at V and 5 bases at J, with 8 bases between. This CDR3 region has 14 residues. The germline gives CDR1 SGHRS, CDR2 YFSETQ. CDR3: CASSLGQRNEKLFF. DNA for the CDR3: TGCGCCAGCAGCTTGGGACAGAGAAATGAAAAACTGTTTTTT.

V usage is TRBV29-1 and J usage is TRBJ1-1; D is perhaps TRBD1 (5 bases). The CDR3 totals 12 residues. Trimming cost V 7 bases and J 7 bases, with 16 bases left between them. The germline gives CDR1 SQVTM, CDR2 ANQGSEA. CDR3 bases: TGCAGCGGCAAATCAGGGTCGGGTGAAGCTTTCTTT. Amino acid sequence: CSGKSGSGEAFF.

The rearrangement uses TRBV27 and TRBJ2-1, with D hard to call. The V gene's germline CDR1 is MNHEY and CDR2 SMNVEV (reference sequence). The CDR3 totals 12 residues. Trimming took off 3 bases at V and 5 bases at J, with 5 bases between the two ends. The chain's CDR3 is CASSFLDNEQFF. CDR3 bases: TGTGCCAGCAGTTTCTTAGACAATGAGCAGTTCTTC.

The V call is TRBV2, the J call TRBJ1-3; 7 bases agree with TRBD1. J was trimmed by 0 bases and V by 8 bases; bases with no gene match: 4. The CDR3 is 14 amino acids. Germline-derived CDR1 and CDR2 are SNHLY and FYNNEI. The CDR3 here is CASWDSLSGNTIYF. The CDR3 bases are TGTGCCAGCTGGGACAGCCTCTCTGGAAACACCATATATTTT. Variable domain in full (rest from reference TRBV2 and TRBJ1-3): EPEVTQTPSHQVTQMGQEVILRCVPISNHLYFYWYRQILGQKVEFLVSFYNNEISEKSEIFDDQFSVERPDGSNFTLKIRSTKLEDSAMYFCASWDSLSGNTIYFGEGSWLTVV.

The chain joins TRBV27 to TRBJ1-4, with a weak D call TRBD1 (5 bases). Between the trimmed V and J ends, which lost 6 bases and 3 bases, there was a span of 14 bases. Per the germline V gene, CDR1 is MNHEY and CDR2 is SMNVEV (reference sequence). The CDR3 length is 15 residues. CDR3 in amino acids: CASSFQGWANEKLFF. CDR3 nucleotides: TGTGCCAGCAGCTTTCAGGGCTGGGCTAATGAAAAACTGTTTTTT.

The J gene is TRBJ1-2, the V gene TRBV6-6; 8 positions agree with TRBD1. The length of the CDR3 is 15 residues. Germline lookup yields CDR1 MNHNY and CDR2 SVGAGI (reference sequence). V dropped 0 bases and J dropped 4; count of bases not matched to a gene: 4. CDR3 DNA: TGTGCCAGCAGTTACTCGATGGACAGGGTCTATGGCTACACCTTC. Protein product: CASSYSMDRVYGYTF.

CDR3 bases: TGTGCCACCAGCAAGGCGGATCCTCAGCAGTTCTTC. This sequence encodes CATSKADPQQFF. The chain combines TRBV15 with TRBJ2-1; D is ambiguous. V was trimmed by 4 bases and J by 11 bases, leaving 12 bases between them. The CDR3 is 12 residues long. Germline V gene sequence: CDR1 LNHNV, CDR2 YYDKDF (reference sequence).

This chain links TRBV25-1 with TRBJ1-1; D gene uncertain. The V and J ends lost 1 base and 0 bases respectively, with 6 bases between them. The CDR3 is 14 amino acids. CDR1 and CDR2 (germline): MGHDK, SYGVNS. The CDR3 region has the DNA TGTGCCAGCAGTGAATCAGTCGTGAACACTGAAGCTTTCTTT. It is translated as CASSESVVNTEAFF.

This chain connects TRBV7-2 to TRBJ1-1; D is possibly TRBD1 (6 bases). This CDR3 comprises 14 residues. Trimming shortened V by 2 bases and J by 10 bases, and 17 bases separated the two germline ends. Germline CDR1 SGHTA, CDR2 FQGNSA. CDR3 bases: TGTGCCAGCAGCTTAATGTCCGAAGGGGGGGGAGCTTTCTTT. Translation: CASSLMSEGGGAFF.

This rearrangement joins TRBV15 to TRBJ2-7; D is ambiguous. The CDR3 runs 15 residues. The germline V and J ends were trimmed by 0 bases and 3 bases, with 12 bases remaining between them. Germline values: CDR1 LNHNV, CDR2 YYDKDF (reference sequence). The CDR3 loop reads CATSRDPSSVYEQYF. In nucleotides, the CDR3 is TGTGCCACCAGCAGAGATCCCTCCAGCGTCTACGAGCAGTACTTC.

The chain has TRBV4-3 and TRBJ1-3; unclear D gene. CDR1 is LGHNA and CDR2 is YSLEER in the germline V gene. V lost 0 bases to trimming and J lost 0 bases, with 18 bases between them. The CDR3 is made up of 19 amino acids. CDR3 in DNA: TGCGCCAGCAGCCAAGAGAGTTCTCTTTCGAAGAGCTCTGGAAACACCATATATTTT. Amino acid sequence: CASSQESSLSKSSGNTIYF.

The V and J genes are TRBV5-1 and TRBJ2-2, with no clear D. CDR1 is SGHRS, CDR2 YFSETQ, per germline. Trimming left V 1 base short and J 2 bases short, with 9 bases between. The CDR3 runs to 15 residues. The CDR3 sequence: CASSLYDTNTGELFF. CDR3 nucleotides: TGCGCCAGCAGCTTGTATGATACTAACACCGGGGAGCTGTTTTTT.

The V gene is TRBV19, the J gene TRBJ1-2, with TRBD1 matching over 8 bases. V gave up 5 bases and J gave up 2 bases; unmatched junction bases: 4. The CDR3 sequence is 14 residues long. The V gene's germline CDR1 is LNHDA and CDR2 SQIVND (reference sequence). The CDR3 spells CASSLDRVNYGYTF. The CDR3, as DNA: TGTGCCAGTAGTTTGGACAGGGTAAACTATGGCTACACCTTC.

The chain couples TRBV5-1 to TRBJ2-1, with 9 bases fitting TRBD1. V lost 4 bases and J lost 3; bases outside the gene matches: 8. CDR3 length equals 16 residues. Germline-derived CDR1 and CDR2 are SGHRS and YFSETQ. In nucleotides, the CDR3 is TGCGCCAGCAGCGGGACAGGGAGGGGAAACTACAATGAGCAGTTCTTC. Translation: CASSGTGRGNYNEQFF.

The J gene is TRBJ2-1, the V gene TRBV19; 14 bases are a match to TRBD2. Trimming at V came to 9 bases and at J to 7 bases, leaving 5 bases not matched to a gene. CDR3 length equals 14 residues. The germline V gene encodes CDR1 LNHDA and CDR2 SQIVND (reference sequence). The CDR3 is CASQTSGGVNEQFF. CDR3 nucleotide sequence: TGTGCCAGCCAGACTAGCGGGGGGGTAAATGAGCAGTTCTTC.

The gene calls are TRBV27 and TRBJ2-7; D is undetermined. The CDR3 sequence is 15 residues long. V lost 4 bases and J lost 4, with 17 bases in between. The V gene's germline CDR1 is MNHEY and CDR2 SMNVEV (reference sequence). The DNA of the CDR3 is TGTGCCAGCAGTTCGCCATTTAGAAAGTTTTACGAGCAGTACTTC. It codes for CASSSPFRKFYEQYF.

The table lists this clone with a count of one. V gene TRBV27 combines with J gene TRBJ2-7, with 9 bases that match TRBD1. The germline V gene has CDR1 MNHEY and CDR2 SMNVEV (reference sequence). V trimming: 5 bases; J trimming: 6 bases; junction bases outside the gene matches: 11. The length of the CDR3 is 15 residues. CDR3 DNA sequence: TGTGCCAGCAGTCGGAAAGGGACAGGGACCGGCGAGCAGTACTTC. Its translation is CASSRKGTGTGEQYF.